The 4 T cell receptor beta chains below come from one sample, sequenced in a study of blood T cell repertoires in COVID-19. Some clones are missing from TCRdb's copy, which holds only in-frame ones; the method was immunoSEQ multiplex PCR. The top ten clones hold 4% to 6% of a sample with 95,000 to 110,000 clones, roughly 90% of them seen once. The specimen was peripheral blood. These receptors were collected from a man between 40 and 49 years old with active or convalescent COVID-19.

This rearrangement joins TRBV24-1 to TRBJ2-3; 7 bases align to TRBD1. The length of the CDR3 is 16 residues. Germline V gene lookup returns CDR1 KGHDR and CDR2 SFDVKD. V lost 0 bases and J lost 3; bases outside the gene matches: 5. The CDR3 region has the DNA TGTGCCACCAGTGATTTGCGGCAGGGGGAAACAGATACGCAGTATTTT. Protein product: CATSDLRQGETDTQYF.

The chain carries TRBV18 and TRBJ2-3, with 7 bases that match TRBD2. Germline V gene data show CDR1 as KGHSH and CDR2 as LQKENI. This CDR3 comprises 17 residues. The ends lost 3 bases at V and 4 bases at J; junction bases unmatched: 13. CDR3 amino acids: CASSPSLGEGYADTQYF. CDR3 sequence (DNA): TGTGCCAGCTCACCGTCGCTCGGGGAGGGATATGCAGATACGCAGTATTTT.

This clone was picked up one time. V usage is TRBV7-2 and J usage is TRBJ1-4, with TRBD1 matching 8 bases. The CDR3 is made up of 14 amino acids. Germline V gene lookup returns CDR1 SGHTA and CDR2 FQGNSA. V lost 5 bases and J lost 5; bases outside the gene matches: 4. The CDR3 loop reads CASSRDRINEKLFF. For the CDR3, the DNA is TGTGCCAGCAGCCGGGACAGGATAAATGAAAAACTGTTTTTT.

This clone was detected once. Distinct nucleotide sequences in the sample also encode this CDR3. The V gene is TRBV5-1, the J gene TRBJ1-1; no clear D. V was clipped by 2 bases and J by 1 base, with 6 bases between them. The germline CDR1 and CDR2 sequences are SGHRS and YFSETQ. CDR3 length: 13 residues. The CDR3 nucleotides read TGCGCCAGCAGCTTTAACAGGAACACTGAAGCTTTCTTT. Its protein is CASSFNRNTEAFF. Full variable domain (remainder filled in from reference TRBV5-1 and TRBJ1-1): KAGVTQTPRYLIKTRGQQVTLSCSPISGHRSVSWYQQTPGQGLQFLFEYFSETQRNKGNFPGRFSGRQFSNSRSEMNVSTLELGDSALYLCASSFNRNTEAFFGQGTRLTVV.